Listed here are 16 T cell receptor beta chains from one sample, sequenced in a study of post-analysis software for immune sequencing data. Study-level results: About five TRBV segments, including TRBV5-6, TRBV5-1 and TRBV20-1, were more frequent in patients than controls.

Unique molecular identifiers tagged the TCR beta cDNA libraries. Using its own MiXCR run on the PCR reads, TCRdb lists one record per CDR3 protein. The table has hundreds of thousands of distinct CDR3 sequences, about 32% seen once; the top ten hold 0.55% to 0.65%. These receptors' antigens are unknown. Specimen: blood. These receptors came from a girl aged 10 to 17 with multiple sclerosis.

This clonotype has at least ten counts. The chain couples TRBV7-9 to TRBJ2-7; 10 bases match TRBD1. V was clipped by 5 bases and J by 5 bases; unmatched bases: 9. The CDR3 is 15 amino acids. CDR1 is SEHNR and CDR2 is FQNEAQ in the germline V gene (reference sequence). CDR3: CASSQGQGVADEQYF. CDR3 DNA: TGTGCCAGCAGCCAAGGACAGGGGGTTGCCGACGAGCAGTACTTC.

V gene TRBV7-8 combines with J gene TRBJ1-4, with a possible D match to TRBD1 (5 bases). Germline CDR1 is SGHVS and CDR2 is FQNEAQ. This CDR3 is 14 amino acids long. Trimming stripped 3 bases from V and 4 bases from J, with 9 bases between. Here the CDR3 reads CASSLGRFNEKLFF. The CDR3 bases are TGTGCCAGCAGCTTGGGACGCTTTAATGAAAAACTGTTTTTT.

This clonotype was observed a handful of times. This chain connects TRBV9 to TRBJ2-2; TRBD1 matches at 7 bases. V gave up 4 bases and J gave up 4 bases; unmatched junction bases: 4. Germline V CDR1 and CDR2: SGDLS, YYNGEE. This CDR3 comprises 14 residues. This CDR3 reads CASSTTGSTGELFF. The CDR3 DNA sequence: TGTGCCAGCAGCACGACAGGGAGCACCGGGGAGCTGTTTTTT.

The gene calls are TRBV29-1 and TRBJ2-3; D remains ambiguous. The CDR3 is 15 residues long. V lost 1 base, J lost 0 bases, and 11 bases lay in between. Germline CDR1 and CDR2: SQVTM and ANQGSEA. The CDR3, as DNA: TGCAGCGTTGAAGTACCTAATCCTAGCACAGATACGCAGTATTTT. It translates to CSVEVPNPSTDTQYF.

This clonotype appeared a few times. The chain combines TRBV12-3 or TRBV12-4 with TRBJ2-1, with unresolved D. The CDR3 is made up of 18 amino acids. Deletions cut 3 bases from V and 7 bases from J, with 25 bases between. CDR3 residues: CASSFNRAQTYLVNEQFF. CDR3 nucleotides: TGTGCCAGCAGTTTTAACCGAGCCCAGACGTACTTGGTTAATGAGCAGTTCTTC.

The chain is built from TRBV28 and TRBJ2-1; maybe TRBD1 (6 bases). Per the germline V gene, CDR1 is MDHEN and CDR2 is SYDVKM. V dropped 2 bases and J dropped 7 bases, with 12 bases sitting between them. The CDR3 length is 14 residues. CDR3 in amino acids: CASSLGTYSNEQFF. In DNA, the CDR3 is TGTGCCAGCAGTTTAGGGACATACTCTAATGAGCAGTTCTTC.

A few counts support this clonotype. The chain employs TRBV12-3 or TRBV12-4 and TRBJ2-3; 10 nucleotides agree with TRBD1. The CDR3 length is 14 residues. V was clipped by 5 bases and J by 7 bases; unmatched bases: 6. The DNA of the CDR3 is TGTGCCAGCAGTATGGGGACAGGGGATCATACGCAGTATTTT. Its translation is CASSMGTGDHTQYF.

The chain carries TRBV20-1 and TRBJ1-3; no firm D call. Between the trimmed V and J ends, which lost 6 bases and 4 bases, there was a span of 22 bases. The CDR3 runs 16 residues. Looked up from germline, CDR1 is DFQATT and CDR2 is SNEGSKA (reference sequence). In DNA form, the CDR3 reads TGCAGTGCCCACGGTTCGGCCTCAAGGCGGGGAAACACCATATATTTT. It yields the protein CSAHGSASRRGNTIYF.

The rearrangement links TRBV7-2 to TRBJ2-7; no firm D call. Germline lookup yields CDR1 SGHTA and CDR2 FQGNSA. V was shortened by 5 bases and J by 3 bases, with 17 bases between the two germline ends. This CDR3 has 15 residues. CDR3 amino acids: CASSPLRLGRYEQYF. Written as DNA, the CDR3 is TGTGCCAGCAGCCCCCTCAGGCTGGGCCGCTACGAGCAGTACTTC. The full variable domain, completed using reference TRBV7-2 and TRBJ2-7, is GAGVSQSPSNKVTEKGKDVELRCDPISGHTALYWYRQSLGQGLEFLIYFQGNSAPDKSGLPSDRFSAERTGGSVSTLTIQRTQQEDSAVYLCASSPLRLGRYEQYFGPGTRLTVT.

A few counts support this clonotype. V is TRBV5-1 and J is TRBJ2-5; D gene unclear. The CDR3 totals 15 residues. The V gene lost 0 bases and the J gene lost 1 base, with 10 bases spanning the gap. Germline V CDR1 and CDR2: SGHRS, YFSETQ. DNA for the CDR3: TGCGCCAGCAGCTTGGCCGGGCCCTCCCAAGAGACCCAGTACTTC. The encoded protein is CASSLAGPSQETQYF.

Many counts were recorded for this clonotype. The chain employs TRBV20-1 and TRBJ2-7; no firm D call. Per the germline V gene, CDR1 is DFQATT and CDR2 is SNEGSKA (reference sequence). Trimming took off 0 bases at V and 6 bases at J, with 21 bases between the two ends. The CDR3 runs to 16 residues. This CDR3 is CSAREPAIGPPGEQYF. The CDR3 nucleotides are TGCAGTGCTAGAGAACCCGCGATTGGCCCCCCAGGCGAGCAGTACTTC.

V gene TRBV28 combines with J gene TRBJ1-2; D is ambiguous. The germline V gene encodes CDR1 MDHEN and CDR2 SYDVKM. Trimming shortened V by 2 bases and J by 5 bases, and 12 bases separated the two germline ends. This CDR3 has 14 residues. Written as DNA, the CDR3 is TGTGCCAGCAGTTTAAGCGGGCGGAGGTATGGCTACACCTTC. Translation: CASSLSGRRYGYTF.

A few counts support this clonotype. This rearrangement joins TRBV7-2 to TRBJ1-5, with D uncertain. This CDR3 has 15 amino acids. Trimming cost V 7 bases and J 2 bases, with 15 bases left between them. Germline CDR1 is SGHTA and CDR2 is FQGNSA. The CDR3, as DNA: TGTGCCAGCACCCTTAGTATAGAACGCAATCAGCCCCAGCATTTT. Protein: CASTLSIERNQPQHF. The entire variable domain, with the rest obtained from reference TRBV7-2 and TRBJ1-5, is as follows: GAGVSQSPSNKVTEKGKDVELRCDPISGHTALYWYRQSLGQGLEFLIYFQGNSAPDKSGLPSDRFSAERTGGSVSTLTIQRTQQEDSAVYLCASTLSIERNQPQHFGDGTRLSIL.

This clonotype was recorded once. The V gene is TRBV20-1, the J gene TRBJ2-1; the D gene is possibly TRBD2 (6 bases). V lost 3 bases and J 4 bases, leaving 10 bases between the germline ends. Looked up from germline, CDR1 is DFQATT and CDR2 is SNEGSKA (reference sequence). CDR3 length equals 13 residues. CDR3 sequence: CSASGSEYNEQFF. CDR3 nucleotides: TGCAGTGCTAGCGGGAGTGAGTACAATGAGCAGTTCTTC.

A word on this clonotype: Given the absence of the conserved phenylalanine or tryptophan at the CDR3 end, a read error is likely. The chain has TRBV20-1 and TRBJ1-5, with a tentative D call TRBD1 (5 bases). CDR1 DFQATT and CDR2 SNEGSKA come from the germline V gene (reference sequence). The CDR3 is 15 residues long. Trimming removed 0 bases from V and 2 bases from J, with 11 bases in between. The CDR3 DNA follows: TGCAGTGCTAGAGATGGGCAGGGAGGCAATCAGCCCCAGCATTGT. Encoded protein: CSARDGQGGNQPQHC.

The chain combines TRBV18 with TRBJ2-7, with 8 positions matching TRBD2. V lost 1 base and J lost 5; bases outside the gene matches: 4. Germline V CDR1 and CDR2: KGHSH, LQKENI. The CDR3 extends over 14 amino acids. CDR3 amino acids: CASSPQRGKDEQYF. For the CDR3, the DNA is TGTGCCAGCTCACCACAGCGGGGGAAGGACGAGCAGTACTTC.